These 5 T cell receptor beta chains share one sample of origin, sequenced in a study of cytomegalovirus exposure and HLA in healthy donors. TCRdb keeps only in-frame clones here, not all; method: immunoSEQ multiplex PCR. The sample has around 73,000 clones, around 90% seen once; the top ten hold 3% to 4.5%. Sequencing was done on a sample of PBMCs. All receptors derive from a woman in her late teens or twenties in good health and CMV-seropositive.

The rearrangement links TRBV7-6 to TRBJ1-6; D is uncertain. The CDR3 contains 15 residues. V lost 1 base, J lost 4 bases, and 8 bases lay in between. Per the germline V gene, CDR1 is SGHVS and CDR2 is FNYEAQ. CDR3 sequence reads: CASSLGGWYNSPLHF. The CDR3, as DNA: TGTGCCAGCAGCTTAGGAGGATGGTATAATTCACCCCTCCACTTT. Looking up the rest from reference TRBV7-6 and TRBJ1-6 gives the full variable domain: GAGVSQSPRYKVTKRGQDVALRCDPISGHVSLYWYRQALGQGPEFLTYFNYEAQQDKSGLPNDRFSAERPEGSISTLTIQRTEQRDSAMYRCASSLGGWYNSPLHFGNGTRLTVT.

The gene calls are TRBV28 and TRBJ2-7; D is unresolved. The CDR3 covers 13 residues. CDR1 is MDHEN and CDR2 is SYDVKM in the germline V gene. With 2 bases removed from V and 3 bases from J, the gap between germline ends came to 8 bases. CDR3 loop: CASSLVSSYEQYF. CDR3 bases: TGTGCCAGCAGTTTAGTGTCGAGCTACGAGCAGTACTTC.

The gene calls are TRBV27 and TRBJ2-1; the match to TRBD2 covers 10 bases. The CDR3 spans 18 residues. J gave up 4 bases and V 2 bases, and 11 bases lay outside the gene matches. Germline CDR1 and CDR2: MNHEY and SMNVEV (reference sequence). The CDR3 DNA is TGTGCCAGCAGTTTACTTCCTAGCGGGAGATTCTCTTACAATGAGCAGTTCTTC. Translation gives CASSLLPSGRFSYNEQFF.

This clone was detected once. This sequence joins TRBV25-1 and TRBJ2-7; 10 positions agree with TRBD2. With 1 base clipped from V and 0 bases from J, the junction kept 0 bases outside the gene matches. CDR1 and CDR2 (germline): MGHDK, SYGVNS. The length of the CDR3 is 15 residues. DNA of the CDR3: TGTGCCAGCAGTGAATGGACTAGCGGCTCCTACGAGCAGTACTTC. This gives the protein CASSEWTSGSYEQYF.

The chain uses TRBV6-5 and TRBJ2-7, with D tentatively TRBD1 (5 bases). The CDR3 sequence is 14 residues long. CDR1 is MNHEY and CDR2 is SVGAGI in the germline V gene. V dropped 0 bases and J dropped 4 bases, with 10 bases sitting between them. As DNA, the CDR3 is TGTGCCAGCAGTTACTCAGGGGTGGGGTACGAGCAGTACTTC. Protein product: CASSYSGVGYEQYF.